Listed below are T cell receptor beta chains from one sample, sequenced in a study of T-cell reconstitution after alpha-beta-depleted transplantation in children. TCRdb recomputed calls from the PCR reads with MiXCR, one row per CDR3 protein. The sample carries 65,000 to 85,000 distinct CDR3 sequences, roughly 10% recorded once. The sequenced sample was PBMCs, obtained before TCRalphabeta/CD19-depleted stem cell transplant. The source of these receptors is a boy aged 5 to 17 with acute myeloid leukemia, due to receive a stem cell transplant. The CDR3 runs from the conserved cysteine through the conserved F or W. The D gene is left open where the match is weak. Rows may omit the clone size; those that give it use once, few, many or a size class.

TGTGCCAGCAGCCAAGATCTCGCGGGCAGGGGGAACACCGGGGAGCTGTTTTTT,CASSQDLAGRGNTGELFF,NA,TRBJ2-2,few,TRBV3-1
TGCGCCAGCACCCGGTCGATTCCCACAGATACGCAGTATTTT,CASTRSIPTDTQYF,NA,TRBJ2-3,many,TRBV5-1
TGTGCCAGCAAGACACAGGGAACTCCCTACGAGCAGTACTTC,CASKTQGTPYEQYF,NA,TRBJ2-7,many,TRBV25-1
TGTGCCAGCAGTTTATTAGGGGGCGGGAATGAGCAGTTCTTC,CASSLLGGGNEQFF,TRBD1,TRBJ2-1,many,TRBV28
TGCGCCAGCAGTGAGTCGAGGGGTTTTGGTAATCAGCCCCAGCATTTT,CASSESRGFGNQPQHF,NA,TRBJ1-5,many,TRBV10-1
TGCGCCAGCAACCTCGGGACAGGCGGGGCGAGTTCACCCCTCCACTTT,CASNLGTGGASSPLHF,TRBD1,TRBJ1-6,many,TRBV5-1
TGTGCCCTCAGCTATCATACAACTGGACTAGCGGGGGTCCGGGAGCAGTTCTTC,CALSYHTTGLAGVREQFF,NA,TRBJ2-1,NA,TRBV3-2
TGTGCCAGCAGTTACTCGCCCAATAACTATGGCTACACCTTC,CASSYSPNNYGYTF,NA,TRBJ1-2,few,TRBV6-5
TGCAGTGCTGGAGCGGGAGCGTCAGAGACCCAGTACTTC,CSAGAGASETQYF,TRBD2,TRBJ2-5,many,TRBV20-1
TGCAGTGCTTTCACAGGGGGGAACACTGAAGCTTTCTTT,CSAFTGGNTEAFF,TRBD1,TRBJ1-1,many,TRBV20-1
TGTGCCAGCAGCGTAGGTCTCGCGGGGCCCCACTCCTACGAGCAGTACTTC,CASSVGLAGPHSYEQYF,NA,TRBJ2-7,many,TRBV9